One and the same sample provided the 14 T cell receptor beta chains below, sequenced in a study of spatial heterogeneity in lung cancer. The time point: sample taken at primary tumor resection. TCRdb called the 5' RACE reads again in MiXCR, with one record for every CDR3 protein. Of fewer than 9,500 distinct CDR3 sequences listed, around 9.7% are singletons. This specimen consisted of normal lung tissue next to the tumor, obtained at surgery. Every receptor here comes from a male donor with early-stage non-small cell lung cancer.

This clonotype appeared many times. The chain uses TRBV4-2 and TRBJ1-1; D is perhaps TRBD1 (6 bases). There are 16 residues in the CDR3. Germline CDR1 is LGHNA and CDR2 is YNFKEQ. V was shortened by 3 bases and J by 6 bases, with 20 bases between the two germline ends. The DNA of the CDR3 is TGTGCCAGCAGCCAGAGAGGGGGAGGAGGGAGGGCTGAAGCTTTCTTT. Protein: CASSQRGGGGRAEAFF.

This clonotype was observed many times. CDR3 residues: CASSFGQETYNEQFF. CDR3 bases: TGTGCCAGCAGCTTTGGCCAGGAGACCTACAATGAGCAGTTCTTC. The chain joins TRBV13 to TRBJ2-1; D ambiguous. CDR3 length: 15 residues. Germline CDR1 PRHDT, CDR2 FYEKMQ (reference sequence). Trimming took off 3 bases at V and 2 bases at J, with 11 bases between the two ends. Full variable domain (remainder filled in from reference TRBV13 and TRBJ2-1): AAGVIQSPRHLIKEKRETATLKCYPIPRHDTVYWYQQGPGQDPQFLISFYEKMQSDKGSIPDRFSAQQFSDYHSELNMSSLELGDSALYFCASSFGQETYNEQFFGPGTRLTVL.

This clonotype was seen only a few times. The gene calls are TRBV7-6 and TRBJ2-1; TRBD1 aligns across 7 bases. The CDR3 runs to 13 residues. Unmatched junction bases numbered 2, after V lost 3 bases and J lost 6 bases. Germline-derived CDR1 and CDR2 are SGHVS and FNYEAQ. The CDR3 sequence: CASSFAGGNEQFF. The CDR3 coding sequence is TGTGCCAGCAGCTTCGCAGGGGGCAATGAGCAGTTCTTC.

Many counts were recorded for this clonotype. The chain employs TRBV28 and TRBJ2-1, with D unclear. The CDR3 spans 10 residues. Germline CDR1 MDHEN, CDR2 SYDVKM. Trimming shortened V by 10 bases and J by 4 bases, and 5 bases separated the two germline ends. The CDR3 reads CATKYNEQFF. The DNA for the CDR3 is TGTGCCACCAAGTACAATGAGCAGTTCTTC.

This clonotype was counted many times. In nucleotides, the CDR3 is TGTGCCAGCAGCTTAAAGGGGACAGGGGGCAATGAGCAGTTCTTC. Translated, it gives CASSLKGTGGNEQFF. The genes are TRBV7-9 and TRBJ2-1; 11 bases line up with TRBD1. The CDR3 sequence is 15 residues long. V trimming: 2 bases; J trimming: 6 bases; junction bases outside the gene matches: 3. In germline, CDR1 is SEHNR, CDR2 FQNEAQ (reference sequence).

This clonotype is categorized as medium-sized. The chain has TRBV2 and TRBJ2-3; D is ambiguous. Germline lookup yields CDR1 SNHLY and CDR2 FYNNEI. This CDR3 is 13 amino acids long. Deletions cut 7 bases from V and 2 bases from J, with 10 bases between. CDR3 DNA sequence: TGTGCCAGCAATGGGGTCTTCACAGATACGCAGTATTTT. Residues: CASNGVFTDTQYF.

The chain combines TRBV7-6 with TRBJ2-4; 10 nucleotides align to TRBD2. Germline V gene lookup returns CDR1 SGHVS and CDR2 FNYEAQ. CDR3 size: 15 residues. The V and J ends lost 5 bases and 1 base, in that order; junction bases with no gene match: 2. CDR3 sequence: CASSASGGAKNIQYF. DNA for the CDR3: TGTGCCAGCAGCGCTAGCGGGGGTGCCAAAAACATTCAGTACTTC.

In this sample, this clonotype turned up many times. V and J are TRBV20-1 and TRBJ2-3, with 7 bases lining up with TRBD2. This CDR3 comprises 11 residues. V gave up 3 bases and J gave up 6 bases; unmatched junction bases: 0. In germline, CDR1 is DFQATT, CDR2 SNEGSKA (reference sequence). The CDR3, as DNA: TGCAGTGCTAGGGGAGGGGATACGCAGTATTTT. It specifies CSARGGDTQYF.

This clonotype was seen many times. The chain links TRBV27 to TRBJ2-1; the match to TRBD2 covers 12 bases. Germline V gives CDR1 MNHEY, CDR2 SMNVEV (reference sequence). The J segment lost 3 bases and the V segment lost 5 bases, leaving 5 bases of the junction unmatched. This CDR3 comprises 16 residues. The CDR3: CASSTRTSGNYNEQFF. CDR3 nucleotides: TGTGCCAGCAGTACCCGGACTAGCGGGAACTACAATGAGCAGTTCTTC.

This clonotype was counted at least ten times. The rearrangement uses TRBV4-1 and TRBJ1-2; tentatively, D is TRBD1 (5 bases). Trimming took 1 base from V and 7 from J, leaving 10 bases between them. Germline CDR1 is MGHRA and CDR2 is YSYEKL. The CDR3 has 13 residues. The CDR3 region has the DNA TGCGCCAGCAGCCAAGTTGGGGGGAGTGGCTACACCTTC. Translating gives CASSQVGGSGYTF.

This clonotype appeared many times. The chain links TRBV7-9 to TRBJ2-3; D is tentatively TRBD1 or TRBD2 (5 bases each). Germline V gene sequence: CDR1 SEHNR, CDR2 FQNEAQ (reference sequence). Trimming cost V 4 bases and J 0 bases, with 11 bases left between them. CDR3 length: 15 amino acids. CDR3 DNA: TGTGCCAGCAGCTACGGTTGGGGGAGCACAGATACGCAGTATTTT. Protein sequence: CASSYGWGSTDTQYF.

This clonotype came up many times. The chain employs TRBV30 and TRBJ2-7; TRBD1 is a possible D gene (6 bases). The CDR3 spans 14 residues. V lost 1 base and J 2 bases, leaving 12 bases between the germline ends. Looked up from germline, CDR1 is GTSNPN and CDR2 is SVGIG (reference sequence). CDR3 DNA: TGTGCCTGGAGTGCCGGGACACTAACCTACGAGCAGTACTTC. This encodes CAWSAGTLTYEQYF. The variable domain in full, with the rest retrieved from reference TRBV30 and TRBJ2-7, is SQTIHQWPATLVQPVGSPLSLECTVEGTSNPNLYWYRQAAGRGLQLLFYSVGIGQISSEVPQNLSASRPQDRQFILSSKKLLLSDSGFYLCAWSAGTLTYEQYFGPGTRLTVT.

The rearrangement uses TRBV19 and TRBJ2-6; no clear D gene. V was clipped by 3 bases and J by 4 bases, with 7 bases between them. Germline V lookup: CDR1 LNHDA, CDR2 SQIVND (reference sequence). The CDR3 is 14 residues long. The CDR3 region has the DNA TGTGCCAGTAGTATGGTCTGGGGGGCCAACGTCCTGACTTTC. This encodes CASSMVWGANVLTF.

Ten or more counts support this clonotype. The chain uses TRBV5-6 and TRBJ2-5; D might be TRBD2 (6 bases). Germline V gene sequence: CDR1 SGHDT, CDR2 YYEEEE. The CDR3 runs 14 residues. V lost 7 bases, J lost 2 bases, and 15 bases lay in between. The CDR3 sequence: CASRLYAGQETQYF. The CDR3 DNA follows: TGTGCCAGCCGGTTGTATGCGGGGCAAGAGACCCAGTACTTC.